A selection of T cell receptor beta chains follows, all from one sample in a study of shared clonotypes between healthy human individuals. Profiling relied on immunoSEQ multiplex PCR, and the TCRdb table lists in-frame clones only, not all of them. There are a few million clones in the sample; about 92% occur only once, and about 0.41% lies in the top ten. Input material: naive CD4+ T cells from PBMCs. These receptors were taken from a man between 18 and 29 years old in good health. Some clones in this sample may be carry-over from other donors' samples. Each CDR3 is given with its conserved first and last residue. D genes are given only for firm matches. The listing skips clone size in some rows; elsewhere it reads once, few, many or a size class.

TRBJ1-1,TRBV4-1,.,.,CASSQDRDTEAFF,TGCGCCAGCAGCCAAGACAGAGACACTGAAGCTTTCTTT
TRBJ2-3,TRBV6-1,.,.,CASSEGPDPYRARGSTQYF,TGTGCCAGCAGTGAAGGTCCAGATCCTTACCGGGCCCGGGGTTCTACGCAGTATTTT
TRBJ1-5,TRBV19,.,.,CASSIRGNQPQHF,TGTGCCAGTAGTATCCGGGGGAATCAGCCCCAGCATTTT
TRBJ2-3,TRBV6-1,.,.,CASSDGVVGTDTQYF,TGTGCCAGCAGTGACGGGGTTGTGGGCACAGATACGCAGTATTTT
TRBJ2-7,TRBV9,.,TRBD2,CASSPTSGLTYEQYF,TGTGCCAGCAGCCCTACTAGCGGGCTAACCTACGAGCAGTACTTC
TRBJ2-7,TRBV30,.,TRBD2,CAWTSGGYEQYF,TGTGCCTGGACTAGCGGGGGCTACGAGCAGTACTTC
TRBJ2-3,TRBV5-1,.,TRBD2,CASSPPGSGTTDTQYF,TGCGCCAGCAGCCCCCCTGGTAGCGGGACCACAGATACGCAGTATTTT
TRBJ2-3,TRBV30,.,.,CAWRHKGGLGTQYF,TGTGCCTGGCGTCATAAGGGGGGCCTCGGTACGCAGTATTTT
TRBJ2-7,TRBV30,.,TRBD2,CAWSVVAGSYEQYF,TGTGCCTGGAGTGTAGTAGCGGGTTCCTACGAGCAGTACTTC
TRBJ1-2,TRBV4-2,.,.,CASSQSDSTNYGYTF,TGTGCCAGCAGCCAATCGGACAGTACGAACTATGGCTACACCTTC
TRBJ1-1,TRBV5-1,.,.,CATSAGVGTEAFF,TGCGCCACCTCGGCGGGGGTGGGCACTGAAGCTTTCTTT
TRBJ2-4,TRBV5-1,.,TRBD2,CASSVAGGENIQYF,TGCGCCAGCAGCGTAGCGGGAGGTGAAAACATTCAGTACTTC
TRBJ2-1,TRBV6-6,once,TRBD1,CASTYVQGQGKFF,TGTGCCAGCACCTATGTACAAGGACAGGGGAAGTTCTTC
TRBJ2-7,TRBV6-6,.,.,CASSYGDDSYEQYF,TGTGCCAGCAGTTACGGGGACGACTCCTACGAGCAGTACTTC
TRBJ1-2,TRBV28,once,.,CASRPDRIYGYTF,TGTGCCAGCAGACCCGACAGGATCTATGGCTACACCTTC
TRBJ1-5,TRBV18,.,.,CASSPQISNQPQHF,TGTGCCAGCTCACCACAGATTAGCAATCAGCCCCAGCATTTT
TRBJ1-4,TRBV4-1,.,.,CASSQAGAGTTNEKLFF,TGCGCCAGCAGCCAAGCGGGGGCAGGAACAACTAATGAAAAACTGTTTTTT
TRBJ1-1,TRBV28,.,TRBD1,CASSRRTGGFYTEAFF,TGTGCCAGCAGCAGGAGGACAGGGGGATTCTACACTGAAGCTTTCTTT
TRBJ2-7,TRBV27,.,TRBD2,CASSLSAGVNEQYF,TGTGCCAGCAGTTTGTCAGCGGGAGTCAACGAGCAGTACTTC
TRBJ1-1,TRBV6-5,.,TRBD1,CASSIPGTANTEAFF,TGTGCCAGCAGTATACCAGGGACAGCCAACACTGAAGCTTTCTTT
TRBJ2-3,TRBV9,.,.,CASSVLEGGTDTQYF,TGTGCCAGCAGCGTTTTGGAAGGGGGCACAGATACGCAGTATTTT
TRBJ1-5,TRBV7-9,.,TRBD1,CASSSDRVWNQPQHF,TGTGCCAGCAGCTCAGACAGGGTGTGGAATCAGCCCCAGCATTTT
TRBJ2-7,TRBV6-1,.,TRBD1,CASSSDRNSYEQYF,TGTGCCAGCAGTTCGGACAGGAACTCCTACGAGCAGTACTTC
TRBJ2-7,TRBV4-2,.,.,CASSGKTGSYEQYF,TGTGCCAGCAGCGGTAAAACCGGCTCCTACGAGCAGTACTTC
TRBJ2-1,TRBV4-2,.,TRBD2,CASSQDPSGSSYNEQFF,TGTGCCAGCAGCCAGGACCCTAGCGGGAGCTCCTACAATGAGCAGTTCTTC
TRBJ1-3,TRBV6-1,.,.,CASSPSSSSGNTIYF,TGTGCCAGCAGCCCTTCTTCTTCCTCTGGAAACACCATATATTTT
TRBJ2-6,TRBV28,.,.,CASTQSRPGANVLTF,TGTGCCAGCACCCAATCAAGACCTGGGGCCAACGTCCTGACTTTC
TRBJ2-1,TRBV19,.,TRBD2,CASRSGSSYNEQFF,TGTGCCAGTAGGAGCGGGAGCTCCTACAATGAGCAGTTCTTC
TRBJ2-2,TRBV9,.,.,CASSVVSSVTGELFF,TGTGCCAGCAGCGTAGTTTCTAGCGTAACCGGGGAGCTGTTTTTT
TRBJ2-2,TRBV27,.,.,CASRASVYQGELFF,TGTGCCAGCAGAGCAAGCGTCTACCAAGGGGAGCTGTTTTTT
TRBJ2-2,TRBV10-3,.,.,CAISEDSGYTGELFF,TGTGCCATCAGTGAGGACAGCGGCTACACCGGGGAGCTGTTTTTT
TRBJ2-1,TRBV5-1,.,.,CASSLEGRGQYNEQFF,TGCGCCAGCAGCTTGGAGGGTAGGGGCCAATACAATGAGCAGTTCTTC
TRBJ2-5,TRBV6-5,.,.,CASSFGPWETQYF,TGTGCCAGCAGTTTTGGCCCTTGGGAGACCCAGTACTTC
TRBJ1-1,TRBV27,once,TRBD1,CASRQGDTRTEAFF,TGTGCCAGCAGGCAGGGGGATACGCGGACTGAAGCTTTCTTT